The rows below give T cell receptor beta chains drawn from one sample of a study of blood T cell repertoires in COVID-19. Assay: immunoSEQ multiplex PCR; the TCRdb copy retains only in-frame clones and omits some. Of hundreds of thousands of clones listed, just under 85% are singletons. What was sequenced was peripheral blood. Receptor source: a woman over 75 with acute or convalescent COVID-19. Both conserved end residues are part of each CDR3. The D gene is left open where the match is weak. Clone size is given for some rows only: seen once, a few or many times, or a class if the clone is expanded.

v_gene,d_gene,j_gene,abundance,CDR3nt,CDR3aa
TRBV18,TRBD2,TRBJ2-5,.,TGTGCCAGCTCACCACCGGGGACTAGCGGGCTGCAAGAGACCCAGTACTTC,CASSPPGTSGLQETQYF
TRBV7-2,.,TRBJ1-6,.,TGTGCCAGCAGCGTCGACAGGAATAATTCACCCCTCCACTTT,CASSVDRNNSPLHF
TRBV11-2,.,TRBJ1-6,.,TGTGCCAGCAGCTTAGGTGGCACTAACTCCTATAATTCACCCCTCCACTTT,CASSLGGTNSYNSPLHF
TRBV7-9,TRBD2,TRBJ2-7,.,TGTGCCAGCAGCCGACTGGGGACTAGCCGGGGCGAGCAGTACTTC,CASSRLGTSRGEQYF
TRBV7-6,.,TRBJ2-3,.,TGTGCCAGCAGCCCCCCGGGAGATACGCAGTATTTT,CASSPPGDTQYF
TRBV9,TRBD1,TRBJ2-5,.,TGTGCCAGCAGCCGGGACAGGGGCGCTCTACAAGAGACCCAGTACTTC,CASSRDRGALQETQYF
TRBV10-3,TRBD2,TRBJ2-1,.,TGTGCCATCAGTGAGTCCGGGACTAGCGGGAGTGGGGAGCAGTTCTTC,CAISESGTSGSGEQFF
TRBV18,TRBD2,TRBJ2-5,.,TGTGCCAGCTCACCCAGCGGGGGGCTTGGAGAGACCCAGTACTTC,CASSPSGGLGETQYF
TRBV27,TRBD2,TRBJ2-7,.,TGTGCCAGCAGTTTATCGGGGACTAGGGAATCCTACGAGCAGTACTTC,CASSLSGTRESYEQYF
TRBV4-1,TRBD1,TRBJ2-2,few,TGCGCCAGCAGCCAGCAGGGACAGGGGGTCACCGGGGAGCTGTTTTTT,CASSQQGQGVTGELFF
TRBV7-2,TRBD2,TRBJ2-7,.,TGTGCCAGCAGCTTAGTAGCTGGGACTAGCGGATCCTACGAGCAGTACTTC,CASSLVAGTSGSYEQYF
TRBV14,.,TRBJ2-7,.,TGTGCCAGCAGCCAAGTAAACCGGGTCGAGCAGTACTTC,CASSQVNRVEQYF
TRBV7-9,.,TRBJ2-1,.,TGTGCCAGCAGCCCAGACTACAATGAGCAGTTCTTC,CASSPDYNEQFF
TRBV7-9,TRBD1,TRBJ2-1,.,TGTGCCAGCAGCTCCAGGGACAGGGGGCTTAGCAATGAGCAGTTCTTC,CASSSRDRGLSNEQFF
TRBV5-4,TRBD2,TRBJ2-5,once,TGTGCCAGCAGCTACCGGGGGGGCCGATGGCAAGAGACCCAGTACTTC,CASSYRGGRWQETQYF
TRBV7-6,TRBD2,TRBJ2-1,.,TGTGCCAGCAGCCATGAGCGGGGGCGATACAATGAGCAGTTCTTC,CASSHERGRYNEQFF
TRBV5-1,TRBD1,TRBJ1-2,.,TGCGCCAGCAGCTTACTAGACAGGGTAGGAGGCTACACCTTC,CASSLLDRVGGYTF
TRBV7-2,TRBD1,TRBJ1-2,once,TGTGCCAGCAGCTCACAGGGAGGGCCGGGACAGGGGTATGGCTACACCTTC,CASSSQGGPGQGYGYTF
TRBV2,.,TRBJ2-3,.,TGTGCCAGCATATCCGGGTTCACAGATACGCAGTATTTT,CASISGFTDTQYF
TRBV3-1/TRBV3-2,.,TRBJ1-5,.,TGTGCCAGCAGCCCTTCGCGAGGCAATCAGCCCCAGCATTTT,CASSPSRGNQPQHF
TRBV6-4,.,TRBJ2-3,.,TGTGCCAGCACTATTCAAGCGGCGACTAGCACAGATACGCAGTATTTT,CASTIQAATSTDTQYF
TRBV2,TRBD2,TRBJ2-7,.,TGTGCCAGCAGGCCTACTAGCGGGAGGACCTACGAGCAGTACTTC,CASRPTSGRTYEQYF
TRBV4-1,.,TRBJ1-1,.,TGCGCCAGCAGCCAACGTTTAGCCCTGGGGGAGGGGGGTGCTGAAGCTTTCTTT,CASSQRLALGEGGAEAFF
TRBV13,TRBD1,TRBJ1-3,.,TGTGCCAGCAGCCTGGACAGGGTCTCTGGAAACACCATATATTTT,CASSLDRVSGNTIYF
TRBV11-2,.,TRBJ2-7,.,TGTGCCAGCAGCTTAACCCAGGGGATTAGCTCCTACGAGCAGTACTTC,CASSLTQGISSYEQYF
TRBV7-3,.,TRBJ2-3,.,TGTGCCAGCAGCTCTGGTCTAGCCCGAAAGGGCGATACGCAGTATTTT,CASSSGLARKGDTQYF
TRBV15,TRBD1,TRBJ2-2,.,TGTGCCACCAGCAGATCCCACCGGGACAGGGGATCCGGGGAGCTGTTTTTT,CATSRSHRDRGSGELFF
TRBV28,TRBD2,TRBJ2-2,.,TGTGCCAGCAGTTTGGGGGGACTAGCGGGACCCGGGGAGCTGTTTTTT,CASSLGGLAGPGELFF
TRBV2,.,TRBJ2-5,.,TGTGCCAGCAGTTTTCAGGGGAATCGCCAAGAGACCCAGTACTTC,CASSFQGNRQETQYF
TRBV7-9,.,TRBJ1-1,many,TGTGCCAGCTTTAGGGAGTGGAACACTGAAGCTTTCTTT,CASFREWNTEAFF
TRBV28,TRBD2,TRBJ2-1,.,TGTGCCAGCAGTCTAGCGGGAGGCCCAAACAATGAGCAGTTCTTC,CASSLAGGPNNEQFF